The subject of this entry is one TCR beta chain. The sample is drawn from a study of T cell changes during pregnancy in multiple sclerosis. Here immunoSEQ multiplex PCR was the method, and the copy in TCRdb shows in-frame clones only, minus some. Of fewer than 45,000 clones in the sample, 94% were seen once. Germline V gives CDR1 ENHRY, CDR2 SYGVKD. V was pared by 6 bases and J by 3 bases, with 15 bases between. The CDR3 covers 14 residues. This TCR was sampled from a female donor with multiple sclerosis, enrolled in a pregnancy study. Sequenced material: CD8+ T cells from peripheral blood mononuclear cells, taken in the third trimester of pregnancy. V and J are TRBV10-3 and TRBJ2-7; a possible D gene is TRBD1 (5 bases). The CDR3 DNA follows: TGTGCCATCAGAGATGACAGAGGATACTACGAGCAGTACTTC. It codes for CAIRDDRGYYEQYF.